This TCR beta chain was captured in a study of T cell responses to AZD1222 COVID-19 vaccine. This clone was seen a single time. TCRdb keeps only in-frame clones here, not all; method: immunoSEQ multiplex PCR. The table includes around 140,000 clones, 80% to 95% detected once. The sample in question was peripheral blood, obtained on day 0 of AZD1222 vaccination. This TCR was sampled from an adult in good health.

The CDR3: CAISESGGQGGMGTEAFF. The DNA of the CDR3 is TGTGCCATCAGTGAGTCAGGGGGACAGGGGGGTATGGGGACTGAAGCTTTCTTT. This chain links TRBV10-3 with TRBJ1-1; 11 bases fit TRBD1. The germline gives CDR1 ENHRY, CDR2 SYGVKD. V lost 0 bases and J lost 5; bases outside the gene matches: 11. The CDR3 length is 18 residues.